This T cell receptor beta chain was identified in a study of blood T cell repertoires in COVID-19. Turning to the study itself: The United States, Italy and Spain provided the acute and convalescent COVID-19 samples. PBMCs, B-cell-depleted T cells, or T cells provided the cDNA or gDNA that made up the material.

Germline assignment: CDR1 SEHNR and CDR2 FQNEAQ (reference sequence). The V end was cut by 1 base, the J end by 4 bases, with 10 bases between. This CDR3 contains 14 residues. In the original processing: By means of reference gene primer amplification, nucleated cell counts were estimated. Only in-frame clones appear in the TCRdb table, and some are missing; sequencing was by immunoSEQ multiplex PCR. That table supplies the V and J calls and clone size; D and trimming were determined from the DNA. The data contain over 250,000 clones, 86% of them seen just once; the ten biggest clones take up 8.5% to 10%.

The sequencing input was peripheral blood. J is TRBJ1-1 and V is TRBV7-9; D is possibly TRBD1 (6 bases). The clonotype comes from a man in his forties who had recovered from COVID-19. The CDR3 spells CASSLVGGATEAFF. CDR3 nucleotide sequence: TGTGCCAGCAGCTTAGTAGGGGGAGCCACTGAAGCTTTCTTT.